This T cell receptor beta chain was captured by sequencing in a study of vaccination effects on CD4 cells after COVID-19. Germline CDR1 SGHVS, CDR2 FQNEAQ. The CDR3 has 15 residues. J was trimmed by 2 bases and V by 2 bases; bases with no gene match: 5. The table came from immunoSEQ multiplex PCR; TCRdb's copy has only in-frame clones and leaves some out. The sample lists under 30,000 clones; 50% to 70% were seen once. Details on this clone: Its antigen remains unidentified.

Subsequent to a culture period of approximately 11 days, CD4+ T cells were isolated. The sequence derives from a human donor who received a COVID-19 vaccine. The J gene is TRBJ2-7, the V gene TRBV7-8, with 8 bases matching TRBD2. The material sequenced was CD4+ T cells from PBMCs cultured without peptide, taken before COVID-19 vaccination. DNA for the CDR3: TGTGCCAGCAGCTTAAATAGCGGGGTCCCCTACGAGCAGTACTTC. Its translation is CASSLNSGVPYEQYF.